This T cell receptor (beta chain) was found in a study of blood T cell repertoires in COVID-19. Study details: Donors in the United States, Italy and Spain gave samples during acute or convalescent COVID-19. The analysed material was cDNA or gDNA that came from T cells, B-cell-depleted T cells, or PBMCs.

In the study's own analysis: Reference gene primer amplification yielded estimated nucleated cell counts. Data came from immunoSEQ multiplex PCR; TCRdb stores just in-frame clones and leaves some out. D and trimming were read from the DNA, whereas the V and J calls and clone size are those reported in that table. The repertoire consists of roughly 76,000 clones, with 87% occurring once and the leading ten covering 9.5% to 13%. The germline gives CDR1 MGHRA, CDR2 YSYEKL. V shed 0 bases and J shed 2 bases, with 9 bases lying between them. This CDR3 is built from 15 residues. The source of this sequence is a woman younger than 35 with acute or convalescent COVID-19. This chain connects TRBV4-1 to TRBJ2-3; D is perhaps TRBD2 (5 bases). Sequencing was carried out using peripheral blood. In DNA form, the CDR3 reads TGCGCCAGCAGCCAAGATCGCGGACTCACAGATACGCAGTATTTT. This encodes CASSQDRGLTDTQYF.